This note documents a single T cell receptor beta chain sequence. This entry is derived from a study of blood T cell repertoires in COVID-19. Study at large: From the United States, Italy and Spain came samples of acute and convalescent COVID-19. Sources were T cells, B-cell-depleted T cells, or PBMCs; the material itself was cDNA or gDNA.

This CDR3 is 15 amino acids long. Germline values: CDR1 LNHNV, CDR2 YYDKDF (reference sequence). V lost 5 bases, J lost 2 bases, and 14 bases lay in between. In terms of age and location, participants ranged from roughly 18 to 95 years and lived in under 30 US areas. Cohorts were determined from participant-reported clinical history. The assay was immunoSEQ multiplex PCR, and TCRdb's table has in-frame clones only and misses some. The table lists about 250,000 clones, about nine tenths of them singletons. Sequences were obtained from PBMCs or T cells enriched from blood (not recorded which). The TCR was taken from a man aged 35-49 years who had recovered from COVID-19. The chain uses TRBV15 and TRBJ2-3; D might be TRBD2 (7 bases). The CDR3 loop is CATSPGGLDTDTQYF. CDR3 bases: TGTGCCACCAGCCCCGGGGGGCTCGACACAGATACGCAGTATTTT.